A selection of T cell receptor beta chains follows, all from one sample in a study of beta chain features in type 1 diabetes. TCRdb keeps only in-frame clones here, not all; method: immunoSEQ multiplex PCR. This repertoire shows a few hundred thousand clones, roughly 11% found once; its top ten account for 0.015%. Sequenced sample: naive CD4+ T cells from blood. These TCRs come from a woman aged 25 to 45 in good health. CDR3s include the opening cysteine and the closing phenylalanine or tryptophan. The D gene is left open where the match is weak. Clone size is shown for a subset of rows, as once, few, many or a class of expanded clone.

>TRBV5-6|-|TRBJ1-5|-
TGTGCCAGCAGCCCGGGACTCCTGGGCAATCAGCCCCAGCATTTT
CASSPGLLGNQPQHF
>TRBV5-1|-|TRBJ2-7|-
TGCGCCAGCAGCTTGAGCCAGGGAAACTACGAGCAGTACTTC
CASSLSQGNYEQYF
>TRBV19|TRBD1|TRBJ1-5|-
TGTGCCAGTAGTAGTCAGACAGGGGCATCGGGTCAGCCCCAGCATTTT
CASSSQTGASGQPQHF
>TRBV7-9|TRBD2|TRBJ2-7|-
TGTGCCAGCAGCTTGGGGCTAGCGGGTACCTACGAGCAGTACTTC
CASSLGLAGTYEQYF
>TRBV4-1|-|TRBJ2-3|few
TGCGCCAGCAGCCAACCCACCAGCAGGGGTTCCACAGATACGCAGTATTTT
CASSQPTSRGSTDTQYF
>TRBV5-1|-|TRBJ2-4|few
TGCGCCAGCAGCTTGGTGGCAGGACTAGCCAAAAACATTCAGTACTTC
CASSLVAGLAKNIQYF
>TRBV7-9|-|TRBJ2-7|-
TGTGCCAGCAGCTTAGTGGCAGGGTTTCGCTACGAGCAGTACTTC
CASSLVAGFRYEQYF
>TRBV7-2|-|TRBJ2-1|few
TGTGCCAGCAGTGGGGTGGCCGGGGCCTACAATGAGCAGTTCTTC
CASSGVAGAYNEQFF
>TRBV18|TRBD1|TRBJ2-7|-
TGTGCCAGCTCACGCTGGGACAGCTCCTACGAGCAGTACTTC
CASSRWDSSYEQYF
>TRBV19|-|TRBJ2-1|few
TGTGCCAGTAGTAAACAGGGTGGGAACTACAATGAGCAGTTCTTC
CASSKQGGNYNEQFF
>TRBV27|-|TRBJ2-2|few
TGTGCCAGCAGTTTATGGGGTAGCGGTAAGACGGGGGAGCTGTTTTTT
CASSLWGSGKTGELFF
>TRBV19|TRBD2|TRBJ2-1|-
TGTGCCAGTAGTATTCGGCTAGCGGGAGCCAGTACATACAATGAGCAGTTCTTC
CASSIRLAGASTYNEQFF
>TRBV2|-|TRBJ2-1|few
TGTGCCAGCAACTACAGGGGACTGTACAATGAGCAGTTCTTC
CASNYRGLYNEQFF
>TRBV28|TRBD2|TRBJ2-7|few
TGTGCCATCATGACTAGCGGGAACTCCTACGAGCAGTACTTC
CAIMTSGNSYEQYF
>TRBV6-1|-|TRBJ2-6|-
TGTGCCAGCAGTGAAGCCCAGGGAGGGGCCAACGTCCTGACTTTC
CASSEAQGGANVLTF
>TRBV13|TRBD2|TRBJ2-1|few
TGTGCCAGCAGCATCCGGACTAGCGGCAATGAGCAGTTCTTC
CASSIRTSGNEQFF
>TRBV7-9|TRBD2|TRBJ2-1|-
TGTGCCAGCAGCACGAGCGGGAGGGCCCCGTCCTACAATGAGCAGTTCTTC
CASSTSGRAPSYNEQFF
>TRBV7-9|TRBD1|TRBJ1-1|few
TGTGCCAGCAAACGGACAGGGGAAGACACTGAAGCTTTCTTT
CASKRTGEDTEAFF
>TRBV5-1|TRBD2|TRBJ2-1|-
TGCGCCAGCAGCAGCTCTAGCGGGAGGGATTACAATGAGCAGTTCTTC
CASSSSSGRDYNEQFF
>TRBV4-1|-|TRBJ1-1|-
TGCGCCAGCAGCCAAGAGCCCCTCCCGGGGGCTTTCTTT
CASSQEPLPGAFF
>TRBV1|-|TRBJ2-7|-
TGCACCAGCAGCCAAGGCGGGACAGGAAGATCCTACGAGCAGTACTTC
CTSSQGGTGRSYEQYF
>TRBV7-9|-|TRBJ1-5|-
TGTGCCACGCCGCCCTCCCGGGAGCGGGCCCAGCATTTT
CATPPSRERAQHF
>TRBV9|-|TRBJ2-1|-
TGTGCCAGCAGCTCATACACCCCCTATGAGCAGTTCTTC
CASSSYTPYEQFF